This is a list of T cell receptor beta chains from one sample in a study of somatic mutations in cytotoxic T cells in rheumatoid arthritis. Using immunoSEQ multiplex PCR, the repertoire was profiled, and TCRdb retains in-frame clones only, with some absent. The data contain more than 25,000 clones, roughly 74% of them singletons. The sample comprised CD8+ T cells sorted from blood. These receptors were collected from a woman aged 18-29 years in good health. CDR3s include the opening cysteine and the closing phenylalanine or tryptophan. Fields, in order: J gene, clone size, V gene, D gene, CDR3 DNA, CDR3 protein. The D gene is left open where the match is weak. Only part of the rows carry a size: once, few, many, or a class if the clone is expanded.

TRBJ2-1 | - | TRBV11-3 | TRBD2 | TGTGCCAGCAGCCGTAGCGGGAGGGTCTCCTACAATGAGCAGTTCTTC | CASSRSGRVSYNEQFF
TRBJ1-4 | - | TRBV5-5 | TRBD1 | TGTGCCAGCAGCAATCCGGGACAGGAATACCCAACTAATGAAAAACTGTTTTTT | CASSNPGQEYPTNEKLFF
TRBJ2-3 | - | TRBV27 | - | TGTGCCAGCAGTTTAGTCGGCCAGAAAGGGGTGCCAGATACGCAGTATTTT | CASSLVGQKGVPDTQYF
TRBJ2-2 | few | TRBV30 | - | TGTGCCTGGAGTCCAATGGAGGGCCTTGTAGACCGCCTAAAGAACACCGGGGAGCTGTTTTTT | CAWSPMEGLVDRLKNTGELFF
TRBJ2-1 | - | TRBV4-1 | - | TGCGCCAGCAGCCAAGATCTCGGGAGCTCCTACAATGAGCAGTTCTTC | CASSQDLGSSYNEQFF
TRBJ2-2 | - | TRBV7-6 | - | TGTGCCAGCAGCATTCAACTCGGGGCTGCCGGGGAGCTGTTTTTT | CASSIQLGAAGELFF
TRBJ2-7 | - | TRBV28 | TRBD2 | TGTGCCAGCAGACGAGCTAGCGGGAGCTACGAGCAGTACTTC | CASRRASGSYEQYF
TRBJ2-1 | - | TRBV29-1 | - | TGCAGCGTTGAGGGGGGGCCCAATGAGCAGTTCTTC | CSVEGGPNEQFF
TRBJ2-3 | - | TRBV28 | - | TGTGCCAGCAGTTTAACCGGGACTAGCACAGATACGCAGTATTTT | CASSLTGTSTDTQYF
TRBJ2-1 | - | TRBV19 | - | TGTGCCAGTAGTATCCTACAGGGCTCGGGGGCGAATGAGCAGTTCTTC | CASSILQGSGANEQFF
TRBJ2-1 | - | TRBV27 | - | TGTGCCAGCAGTCCCCTATCCCGCTACAATGAGCAGTTCTTC | CASSPLSRYNEQFF
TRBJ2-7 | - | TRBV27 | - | TGTGCCAGCAGTACCCCGGGACCGACGTACGAGCAGTACTTC | CASSTPGPTYEQYF
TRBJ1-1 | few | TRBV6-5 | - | TGTGCCAGCGGGTGGAACACTGAAGCTTTCTTT | CASGWNTEAFF
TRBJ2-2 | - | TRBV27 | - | TGTGCCAGCAGTTTGGGGCATTCCGGGGAGCTGTTTTTT | CASSLGHSGELFF
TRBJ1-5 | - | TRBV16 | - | TGTGCCAGCAGCCCGACGGGCAATCAGCCCCAGCATTTT | CASSPTGNQPQHF
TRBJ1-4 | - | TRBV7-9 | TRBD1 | TGTGCCAGCAGCGATACGGGACAGGGGGCGGTTTCAGGTGAAAAACTGTTTTTT | CASSDTGQGAVSGEKLFF
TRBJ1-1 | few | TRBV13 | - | TGTGCCAGCTATCCTGCGAACACTGAAGCTTTCTTT | CASYPANTEAFF
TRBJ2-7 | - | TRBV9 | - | TGTGCCAGCAGCGTAGAGGCCCACTACGAGCAGTACTTC | CASSVEAHYEQYF
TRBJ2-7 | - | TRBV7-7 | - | TGTGCCAGCAGCTCCGACTACGAGCAGTACTTC | CASSSDYEQYF
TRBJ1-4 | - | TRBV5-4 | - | TGTGCCAGCAGCCTTCAGGGAGGGGAAAAACTGTTTTTT | CASSLQGGEKLFF
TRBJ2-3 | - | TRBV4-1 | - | TGCGCCAGCAGCCGTCAGGCGGACACAGATACGCAGTATTTT | CASSRQADTDTQYF
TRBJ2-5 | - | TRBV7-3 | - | TGTGCCAGCAGCTTAAATTATGCGGAGACCCAGTACTTC | CASSLNYAETQYF
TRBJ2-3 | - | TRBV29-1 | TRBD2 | TGCAGCGTTGATGGACTAGCGGGAGGAGGAAGGGCCACAGATACGCAGTATTTT | CSVDGLAGGGRATDTQYF
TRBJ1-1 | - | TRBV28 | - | TGTGCCAGCAGTTTATACCGAGCCACTGAAGCTTTCTTT | CASSLYRATEAFF
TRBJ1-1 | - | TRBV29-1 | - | TGCAGCGTCGCCCCCTGGGACACTGAAGCTTTCTTT | CSVAPWDTEAFF
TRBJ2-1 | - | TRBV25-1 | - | TGTGCCAGCAGTGATCTAGCCATCAATGGGCAGTTCTTC | CASSDLAINGQFF
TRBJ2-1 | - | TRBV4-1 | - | TGCGCCAGCAGCTTCCTCGGGGGACTTACAAATGAGCAGTTCTTC | CASSFLGGLTNEQFF
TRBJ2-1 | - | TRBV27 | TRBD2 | TGTGCCAGCAGCGTTAGCGGGACCTACAATGAGCAGTTCTTC | CASSVSGTYNEQFF
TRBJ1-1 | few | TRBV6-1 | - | TGTGCCAGCAGTGACGGCGCAGCTGAAGCTTTCTTT | CASSDGAAEAFF
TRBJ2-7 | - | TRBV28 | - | TGTGCCAGCAGCCCTTCCCCCAAGCGGAGTGCCTACGAGCAGTACTTC | CASSPSPKRSAYEQYF
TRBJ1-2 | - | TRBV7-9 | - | TGTGCCAGCAGAAGTCCAGGGGAGGCGAATGGCTACACCTTC | CASRSPGEANGYTF
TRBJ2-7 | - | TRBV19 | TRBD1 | TGTGCCAGTAGTTTCCGGGACAGGGGGCCCTACGAGCAGTACTTC | CASSFRDRGPYEQYF
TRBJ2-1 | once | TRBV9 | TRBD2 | TGTGCCAGCAGCGTAGGTGCTAGCGGGGGGGAGTACAATGAGCAGTTCTTC | CASSVGASGGEYNEQFF
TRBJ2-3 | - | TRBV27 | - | TGTGCCAGCAGTTTGGGTCTAGCGATTAGCACAGATACGCAGTATTTT | CASSLGLAISTDTQYF
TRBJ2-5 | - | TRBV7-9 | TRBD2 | TGTGCCAGCAGCTCCGGCGGGGGGCGGACTCAAGAGACCCAGTACTTC | CASSSGGGRTQETQYF
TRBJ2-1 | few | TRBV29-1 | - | TGCAGCGTTGAAGATCTCCCAGGCCTGCCGACCGACAATGAGCAGTTCTTC | CSVEDLPGLPTDNEQFF
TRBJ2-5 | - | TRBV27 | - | TGTGCCAGCAGTTTAGGGGCCCAAGAGACCCAGTACTTC | CASSLGAQETQYF
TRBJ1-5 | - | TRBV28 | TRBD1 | TGTGCCAGCAGCCCAGCCCGTGTACAGGGGGGCAATCAGCCCCAGCATTTT | CASSPARVQGGNQPQHF
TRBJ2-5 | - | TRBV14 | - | TGTGCCAGCAGCCAGGGGTTTGAGGAGACCCAGTACTTC | CASSQGFEETQYF
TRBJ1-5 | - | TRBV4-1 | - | TGCGCCAGCAGCCAAGCCGCTCCTCAGCCCCAGCATTTT | CASSQAAPQPQHF
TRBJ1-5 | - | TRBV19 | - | TGTGCCAGTAGCTACAGGGTGGATCAGCCCCAGCATTTT | CASSYRVDQPQHF
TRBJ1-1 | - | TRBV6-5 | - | TGTGCCAGCAGTTCTATAGGGGACACTGAAGCTTTCTTT | CASSSIGDTEAFF
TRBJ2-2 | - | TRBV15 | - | TGTGCCACCAGCAACGGGGCCAACACCGGGGAGCTGTTTTTT | CATSNGANTGELFF
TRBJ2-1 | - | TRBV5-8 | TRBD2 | TGTGCCAGCAGCTTGGTGACTAGCGGCGGTTCTGAGCAGTTCTTC | CASSLVTSGGSEQFF
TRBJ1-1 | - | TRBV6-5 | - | TGTGCCAGCAGTCCGATGGGGGCGGGAGAAGCTTTCTTT | CASSPMGAGEAFF